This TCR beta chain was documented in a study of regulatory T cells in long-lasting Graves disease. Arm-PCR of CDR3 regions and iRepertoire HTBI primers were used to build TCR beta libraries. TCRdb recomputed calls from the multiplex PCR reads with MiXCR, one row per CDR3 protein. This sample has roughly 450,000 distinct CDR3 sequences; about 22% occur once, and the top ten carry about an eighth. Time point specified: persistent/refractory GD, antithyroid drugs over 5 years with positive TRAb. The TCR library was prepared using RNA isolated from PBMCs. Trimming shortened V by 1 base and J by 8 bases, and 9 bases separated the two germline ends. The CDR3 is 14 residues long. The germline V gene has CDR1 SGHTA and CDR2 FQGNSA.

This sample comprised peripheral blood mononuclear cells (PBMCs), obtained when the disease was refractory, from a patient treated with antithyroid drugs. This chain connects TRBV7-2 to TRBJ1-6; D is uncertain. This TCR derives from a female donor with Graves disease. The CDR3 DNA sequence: TGTGCCAGCAGCTTAGAACCTGGGCATTCACCCCTCCACTTT. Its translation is CASSLEPGHSPLHF.